A single sample is the source of the 26 T cell receptor beta chains below, sequenced in a study of response to subunit inactivated influenza vaccine. TCRdb reanalysed the RT-PCR reads using MiXCR and keeps one entry per CDR3 protein. The sample has around 850,000 distinct CDR3 sequences, under 20% seen once. The sequences come from PBMCs from blood, collected less than 6 days after vaccination. Source of these receptors: a man aged 50-60 years who received an inactivated influenza vaccine.

CDR3 sequence: CASLQTGGSQPQHF. For the CDR3, the DNA is TGTGCAAGTCTGCAAACAGGGGGCAGTCAGCCCCAGCATTTT. This chain connects TRBV12-2 to TRBJ1-5; the table gives TRBD1 as D, unverified against the DNA. TRBV12-2 is described as a pseudogene. The CDR3 length is 14 residues.

This clonotype has more than one count but fewer than ten. CDR3 loop: CASSSGTALTYEQYF. CDR3 coding DNA: TGTGCCAGCAGCTCCGGGACAGCCTTAACCTACGAGCAGTACTTC. V usage is TRBV7-8 and J usage is TRBJ2-7; the match to TRBD1 covers 7 bases. From germline, CDR1 is SGHVS and CDR2 FQNEAQ. J lost 2 bases, V lost 4 bases, and 8 bases had no gene match. The CDR3 runs 15 residues.

As concerns this clonotype: A read error may be the cause here, since a much bigger clone is one base away. This chain connects TRBV10-3 to TRBJ2-1, with TRBD2 matching over 8 bases. Germline V lookup: CDR1 ENHRY, CDR2 SYGVKD. The CDR3 loop spans 16 amino acids. The CDR3, as DNA: TGTGCCATCAGTGACCTTGGGACTAGGAGTCACAATGAGCACTTCTTC. Encoded protein: CAISDLGTRSHNEHFF.

This clonotype was seen only a few times. V is TRBV29-1 and J is TRBJ1-4, with TRBD1 as a possible D gene (5 bases). The V end lost 5 bases, the J end lost 3 bases, and 10 bases lay between the germline ends. In germline, CDR1 is SQVTM, CDR2 ANQGSEA. The CDR3 has 13 residues. The CDR3 sequence: CSVKRGANEKLFF. The CDR3 nucleotides read TGCAGCGTTAAGAGAGGGGCTAATGAAAAACTGTTTTTT.

V is TRBV12-3 or TRBV12-4 and J is TRBJ2-1; TRBD1 agrees at 11 bases. V was pared by 3 bases and J by 4 bases, with 8 bases of the junction left unmatched. This CDR3 has 17 residues. For the CDR3, the DNA is TGTGCCAGCAGTTTGGGCCTTGGGACAGGGGGATACAATGAGCAGTTCTTC. Translation: CASSLGLGTGGYNEQFF.

The chain joins TRBV6-2 or TRBV6-3 to TRBJ2-3; the match to TRBD2 covers 13 bases. This CDR3 is built from 15 residues. With V trimmed by 5 bases and J by 7 bases, 6 bases remained unmatched. Germline V gene lookup returns CDR1 MNHEY and CDR2 SVGEGT. The CDR3 spells CASSETSGGRNTQYF. The CDR3 region has the DNA TGTGCCAGCAGTGAGACTAGCGGGGGGCGGAATACGCAGTATTTT.

CDR3 DNA: TGTGCCAGCAGTTCTGACCAGGAAAAATACAATGAGCAGTTCTTC. Protein sequence: CASSSDQEKYNEQFF. The chain combines TRBV12-3 or TRBV12-4 with TRBJ2-1; D ambiguous. This CDR3 region has 15 residues. V lost 4 bases, J lost 4 bases, and 14 bases lay in between.

In nucleotides, the CDR3 is TGCGCCAGCAGGCCAGCGGGACAGGCCCCTTCCAATGAGCAGTTCTTC. It specifies CASRPAGQAPSNEQFF. The genes are TRBV5-1 and TRBJ2-1; D perhaps matches TRBD1 (8 bases). The CDR3 runs 16 residues. V lost 5 bases, J lost 6 bases, and 21 bases lay in between. CDR1 is SGHRS, CDR2 YFSETQ, per germline.

The chain is built from TRBV30 and TRBJ2-3; D might be TRBD1 (6 bases). The V gene lost 3 bases and the J gene lost 4 bases, with 11 bases spanning the gap. From germline, CDR1 is GTSNPN and CDR2 SVGIG (reference sequence). The CDR3 runs 13 residues. CDR3 sequence reads: CAWRFWTADTQYF. CDR3 bases: TGTGCCTGGAGATTTTGGACAGCAGATACGCAGTATTTT.

The chain couples TRBV2 to TRBJ2-1; D is possibly TRBD2 (5 bases). This CDR3 region has 13 residues. V was clipped by 8 bases and J by 8 bases, with 16 bases between them. Germline CDR1 SNHLY, CDR2 FYNNEI. In nucleotides, the CDR3 is TGTGCCAGCTATGAGGGAGTCGGCTATGAGCAGTTCTTC. Its translation: CASYEGVGYEQFF.

To note about this clonotype: A read error may be the cause here, since a much bigger clone is one base away. V gene TRBV20-1 combines with J gene TRBJ1-2; D gene uncertain. The germline V gene encodes CDR1 DFQATT and CDR2 SNEGSKA (reference sequence). V lost 4 bases and J 6 bases, leaving 12 bases between the germline ends. The CDR3 sequence is 12 residues long. CDR3 nucleotide sequence: TGCAGTGCTATAAATGGTCTAAATGGCTACACCTTC. Its translation is CSAINGLNGYTF.

The J gene is TRBJ2-1, the V gene TRBV9; D is undetermined. Germline V CDR1 and CDR2: SGDLS, YYNGEE. Between the trimmed V and J ends, which lost 0 bases and 4 bases, there was a span of 11 bases. The CDR3 is 15 amino acids. CDR3 in amino acids: CASSVGGQTYNEQFF. In DNA form, the CDR3 reads TGTGCCAGCAGCGTAGGAGGTCAGACATACAATGAGCAGTTCTTC.

The chain links TRBV10-3 to TRBJ1-3; D is possibly TRBD1 (5 bases). The V gene's germline CDR1 is ENHRY and CDR2 SYGVKD. This CDR3 has 16 amino acids. Trimming stripped 3 bases from V and 1 base from J, with 13 bases between. The CDR3 DNA reads as TGTGCCATCAGTGAAAGGGACGGAATTTCTGGAAACACCATATATTTT. Encoded protein: CAISERDGISGNTIYF.

This clonotype was found a few times. CDR3 nucleotide sequence: TGTGCCAGCAGCCCTGTAGCGGGCGCCACAGATACGCAGTATTTT. This encodes CASSPVAGATDTQYF. This sequence joins TRBV4-2 and TRBJ2-3; 7 bases are a match to TRBD2. CDR3 length equals 15 residues. The germline CDR1 and CDR2 sequences are LGHNA and YNFKEQ. V gave up 4 bases and J gave up 2 bases; unmatched junction bases: 6.

This clonotype was seen a handful of times. The chain combines TRBV10-3 with TRBJ2-7; 12 bases align to TRBD2. J lost 6 bases, V lost 11 bases, and 8 bases had no gene match. CDR1 is ENHRY, CDR2 SYGVKD, per germline. The CDR3 runs 13 residues. As DNA, the CDR3 is TGTGCCGCCCGACTAGCGGGAGAACGCGAGCAGTACTTC. This encodes CAARLAGEREQYF.

This clonotype showed up just a few times. The chain couples TRBV24-1 to TRBJ1-5, with D maybe TRBD1 (6 bases). The V end lost 3 bases, the J end lost 1 base, and 9 bases lay between the germline ends. Germline CDR1 KGHDR, CDR2 SFDVKD. The CDR3 loop spans 15 amino acids. The CDR3 reads CATSDGGGSNQPQHF. CDR3 nucleotides: TGTGCCACCAGTGATGGAGGGGGGAGCAATCAGCCCCAGCATTTT.

This clonotype was recorded a few times. The genes are TRBV4-3 and TRBJ2-2; no definite D call. This CDR3 region has 16 residues. Trimming took off 3 bases at V and 4 bases at J, with 15 bases between the two ends. The germline CDR1 and CDR2 sequences are LGHNA and YSLEER. The CDR3 is CASSQSFPDSTGELFF. CDR3 nucleotide sequence: TGCGCCAGCAGCCAGTCTTTTCCCGATAGCACCGGGGAGCTGTTTTTT.

The rearrangement uses TRBV30 and TRBJ2-1; 13 nucleotides align to TRBD2. This CDR3 is 16 amino acids long. Trimming at V came to 1 base and at J to 4 bases, leaving 4 bases not matched to a gene. The germline V gene encodes CDR1 GTSNPN and CDR2 SVGIG (reference sequence). CDR3 sequence reads: CAWSGTSGRSYNEQFF. The CDR3 DNA is TGTGCCTGGAGTGGGACTAGCGGGAGATCGTACAATGAGCAGTTCTTC.

The V call is TRBV28, the J call TRBJ2-7; D not resolved. Trimming took 1 base from V and 2 from J, leaving 6 bases between them. CDR1 and CDR2 (germline): MDHEN, SYDVKM. The CDR3 contains 13 residues. The CDR3 loop is CASSLFTPYEQYF. The CDR3 nucleotides are TGTGCCAGCAGTTTATTTACTCCCTACGAGCAGTACTTC.

Ten or more counts support this clonotype. The CDR3 DNA reads as TGTGCCAGCAGCTTACAAGTGGATGAGCAGTTCTTC. Its protein product is CASSLQVDEQFF. V usage is TRBV7-9 and J usage is TRBJ2-1, with D unclear. Per the germline V gene, CDR1 is SEHNR and CDR2 is FQNEAQ (reference sequence). The CDR3 sequence is 12 residues long. Trimming removed 2 bases from V and 8 bases from J, with 7 bases in between.

This clonotype was seen a handful of times. The J gene is TRBJ2-7, the V gene TRBV21-1; TRBD2 was called by the table and not checked on the DNA. TRBV21-1 is assigned pseudogene status. The CDR3 is made up of 15 amino acids. CDR3 in DNA: TGTGCCAGCAGCAAAGACCGGCGGGAGGGGGGCGAGCAGTACTTC. Translating gives CASSKDRREGGEQYF.

This chain uses TRBV13 with TRBJ2-3, with TRBD2 identical over 8 bases. This CDR3 is built from 16 residues. In germline, CDR1 is PRHDT, CDR2 FYEKMQ (reference sequence). The trim removed 5 bases at V and 2 bases at J, leaving 9 bases unmatched. The CDR3 DNA reads as TGTGCCAGCAGCCAGGGACGGGGGGGCGTCACAGATACGCAGTATTTT. Its translation: CASSQGRGGVTDTQYF.

This chain uses TRBV5-5 with TRBJ2-7; possible D gene TRBD1, 5 bases. Germline V lookup: CDR1 SGHKS, CDR2 YYEKEE (reference sequence). V gave up 5 bases and J gave up 5 bases, with 14 bases separating them. The CDR3 is made up of 13 amino acids. The CDR3 sequence is CASSGWGRDEQYF. CDR3 nucleotides: TGTGCCAGCAGTGGATGGGGCCGCGACGAGCAGTACTTC.

A few counts support this clonotype. The rearrangement uses TRBV20-1 and TRBJ2-7; D remains unclear. V shed 0 bases and J shed 4 bases, with 4 bases lying between them. This CDR3 has 11 amino acids. From germline, CDR1 is DFQATT and CDR2 SNEGSKA (reference sequence). This CDR3 reads CSARDKYEQYF. The CDR3 DNA reads TGCAGTGCTAGAGATAAATACGAGCAGTACTTC.

This clonotype turned up a few times. The chain employs TRBV7-2 and TRBJ2-7, with 9 positions matching TRBD2. Germline V gives CDR1 SGHTA, CDR2 FQGNSA. This CDR3 is built from 14 residues. With 7 bases clipped from V and 3 bases from J, the junction kept 7 bases outside the gene matches. The chain's CDR3 is CASTLSSGGYEQYF. CDR3 bases: TGTGCCAGCACCCTAAGTAGCGGGGGCTACGAGCAGTACTTC.

This clonotype was detected a few times. The CDR3 reads CASSWDREDTQYF. The CDR3 bases are TGTGCCAGCAGCTGGGACAGGGAAGATACGCAGTATTTT. This rearrangement joins TRBV5-5 to TRBJ2-3; 9 nucleotides align to TRBD1. CDR3 size: 13 residues. Germline CDR1 is SGHKS and CDR2 is YYEKEE (reference sequence). V gave up 3 bases and J gave up 5 bases; unmatched junction bases: 1.